A selection of T cell receptor beta chains follows, all from one sample in a study of identical twins. TCRdb itself ran the 5' RACE reads through MiXCR, one entry per CDR3 protein. The sample includes hundreds of thousands of distinct CDR3 sequences, 15% to 20% seen only once; the top ten take around 13%. These same records also appear under a second study, on T cells expressing NK-cell markers.

Sequencing input: PBMCs. Receptors were obtained from a young woman in good health. Each CDR3 is given with its conserved first and last residue. D genes are given only for firm matches. Only some rows state a clone size, as once, few, many or a class for expanded clones.

D gene	V gene	J gene	clone size	CDR3 protein	CDR3 DNA
TRBD1	TRBV27	TRBJ1-1	NA	CASRTGALMNTEAFF	TGTGCCAGCAGGACAGGGGCCTTAATGAACACTGAAGCTTTCTTT
NA	TRBV12-5	TRBJ1-2	few	CASGSMDYGYTF	TGTGCTAGTGGGTCGATGGACTATGGCTACACCTTC
NA	TRBV5-1	TRBJ2-7	NA	CASSLVLSYEQYF	TGCGCCAGCAGCTTGGTCCTCAGCTACGAGCAGTACTTC
NA	TRBV12-3/TRBV12-4	TRBJ2-3	NA	CASSFSQSTDTQYF	TGTGCCAGCAGTTTTAGTCAGTCGACAGATACGCAGTATTTT
TRBD1	TRBV12-3/TRBV12-4	TRBJ2-7	few	CASSLALTQGYEQYF	TGTGCCAGCAGTTTAGCGCTAACACAGGGGTACGAGCAGTACTTC
NA	TRBV3-1	TRBJ2-3	NA	CASSQDRGRLQYF	TGTGCCAGCAGCCAAGACAGGGGTCGGCTGCAGTATTTT
NA	TRBV5-5	TRBJ2-1	NA	CASSLALGTYNEQFF	TGTGCCAGCAGCTTGGCACTGGGGACCTACAATGAGCAGTTCTTC
NA	TRBV7-9	TRBJ2-1	few	CASSLYNPGEYNEQFF	TGTGCCAGCAGCTTGTACAATCCGGGGGAGTACAATGAGCAGTTCTTC
TRBD2	TRBV20-1	TRBJ2-1	NA	CSASRTSGGVHEQFF	TGCAGTGCTTCCCGGACTAGCGGGGGGGTCCATGAGCAGTTCTTC
NA	TRBV11-2	TRBJ2-3	few	CASSLDGMVTDTQYF	TGTGCCAGCAGCTTAGACGGGATGGTCACAGATACGCAGTATTTT
TRBD1	TRBV7-9	TRBJ2-1	NA	CASSLNRDRVRGGEQFF	TGTGCCAGCAGCTTAAATCGGGACAGGGTTAGAGGAGGTGAGCAGTTCTTC
TRBD2	TRBV20-1	TRBJ2-1	NA	CSARTGTSGNNEQFF	TGCAGTGCTAGAACCGGGACTAGCGGGAACAATGAGCAGTTCTTC
NA	TRBV7-9	TRBJ2-7	NA	CASSETAVYEQYF	TGTGCCAGCAGCGAAACTGCAGTATACGAGCAGTACTTC
NA	TRBV7-6	TRBJ2-1	NA	CASSTVDNEQFF	TGTGCCAGCAGCACCGTGGACAATGAGCAGTTCTTC
TRBD1	TRBV7-9	TRBJ2-1	NA	CASSSRQGVSSYNEQFF	TGTGCCAGCAGCTCTAGACAGGGGGTAAGCTCCTACAATGAGCAGTTCTTC
NA	TRBV5-1	TRBJ2-7	many	CASSSGSSAPTYEQYF	TGCGCCAGCAGCTCCGGTTCTAGCGCTCCAACCTACGAGCAGTACTTC
TRBD2	TRBV25-1	TRBJ2-1	many	CASSGSSGGQLYNEQFF	TGTGCCAGCAGTGGGTCTAGCGGGGGGCAGCTATACAATGAGCAGTTCTTC
NA	TRBV5-1	TRBJ1-1	few	CASSLGGRQDTEAFF	TGCGCCAGCAGCTTGGGAGGGCGACAGGACACTGAAGCTTTCTTT
NA	TRBV6-1	TRBJ2-5	NA	CASSPWLAQETQYF	TGTGCCAGCAGTCCATGGCTAGCACAAGAGACCCAGTACTTC
TRBD1	TRBV12-3/TRBV12-4	TRBJ1-2	few	CASSFPGQGTRGYGYTF	TGTGCCAGCAGTTTCCCTGGACAGGGGACCCGGGGGTATGGCTACACCTTC
NA	TRBV6-1	TRBJ2-2	few	CASSVMLVTGELFF	TGTGCCAGCAGTGTTATGTTGGTTACCGGGGAGCTGTTTTTT
TRBD2	TRBV12-3/TRBV12-4	TRBJ2-2	few	CASSPRTSGVTGELFF	TGTGCCAGCAGTCCGCGGACTAGCGGGGTTACCGGGGAGCTGTTTTTT
NA	TRBV11-1	TRBJ2-2	NA	CASRPSSGETGELFF	TGTGCCAGCAGACCCTCGTCCGGGGAAACCGGGGAGCTGTTTTTT